A selection of T cell receptor beta chains follows, all from one sample in a study of CD8 T cells in Susac syndrome. One entry per CDR3 protein, called by TCRdb with MiXCR from the immunoSEQ multiplex PCR reads. This sample yields some 200,000 distinct CDR3 sequences, of which about 95% are seen a single time; 0.1% belongs to the top ten. The sequencing input was CD4+ T cells from PBMCs. The receptors come from a human donor in good health. Both conserved end residues are part of each CDR3. A D gene is named only where the DNA matches it firmly. Clone size appears in some rows only: once, few, many, or a class for an expanded clone.

V gene,J gene,clone size,D gene,CDR3 protein,CDR3 DNA
TRBV29-1,TRBJ1-1,NA,NA,CSVEVAGENTEAFF,TGCAGCGTTGAAGTGGCTGGGGAGAACACTGAAGCTTTCTTT
TRBV5-1,TRBJ2-7,NA,TRBD2,CASSYGLAGGYEQYF,TGCGCCAGCAGCTATGGACTAGCGGGAGGTTACGAGCAGTACTTC
TRBV4-2,TRBJ1-4,NA,NA,CASSQDARNEKLFF,TGTGCCAGCAGCCAAGATGCACGGAATGAAAAACTGTTTTTT
TRBV24-1,TRBJ1-5,NA,NA,CATSDTGVIGQPQHF,TGTGCCACCAGTGATACCGGAGTAATCGGTCAGCCCCAGCATTTT
TRBV30,TRBJ1-1,NA,NA,CAWNQGTNTEAFF,TGTGCCTGGAATCAGGGGACAAACACTGAAGCTTTCTTT
TRBV7-2,TRBJ2-5,NA,NA,CASSPGQVDRETQYF,TGTGCCAGCAGCCCCGGGCAGGTGGATCGAGAGACCCAGTACTTC
TRBV29-1,TRBJ2-7,NA,NA,CSVGTGGRYSEQYF,TGCAGCGTGGGGACAGGCGGGAGATATAGCGAGCAGTACTTC
TRBV15,TRBJ2-7,NA,NA,CATSRAYREVLYEQYF,TGTGCCACCAGCAGAGCCTACAGGGAGGTTCTTTACGAGCAGTACTTC
TRBV6-2/TRBV6-3,TRBJ2-5,NA,TRBD2,CASRVTSGAQETQYF,TGTGCCAGCAGGGTGACTAGCGGGGCCCAAGAGACCCAGTACTTC
TRBV20-1,TRBJ2-1,NA,NA,CSASAGGEQFF,TGCAGTGCTAGTGCCGGAGGTGAGCAGTTCTTC
TRBV3-1,TRBJ2-1,NA,TRBD2,CASSRMASGIDEQFF,TGTGCCAGCAGCCGCATGGCTAGCGGGATCGATGAGCAGTTCTTC
TRBV5-6,TRBJ1-5,once,NA,CASSAGSHGPQHF,TGTGCCAGCAGCGCGGGGTCCCATGGGCCCCAGCATTTT
TRBV7-9,TRBJ2-1,NA,TRBD2,CASSSPPSGDYNEQFF,TGTGCCAGCAGCTCCCCACCTAGCGGAGATTACAATGAGCAGTTCTTC
TRBV5-1,TRBJ1-2,NA,NA,CASSFGRVDGYTF,TGCGCCAGCAGCTTCGGCAGGGTGGATGGCTACACCTTC
TRBV27,TRBJ2-4,NA,NA,CASRRASGGGIQYF,TGTGCCAGCAGGCGGGCATCGGGCGGAGGCATTCAGTACTTC
TRBV20-1,TRBJ2-1,NA,TRBD2,CSASRLAGRGFDEQFF,TGCAGTGCCTCGAGACTAGCGGGAAGAGGGTTCGATGAGCAGTTCTTC
TRBV6-6,TRBJ2-7,NA,NA,CASSYRTVYEQYF,TGTGCCAGCAGTTACCGCACAGTCTACGAGCAGTACTTC
TRBV18,TRBJ2-1,NA,NA,CASSPLGRYNEQFF,TGTGCCAGCTCACCATTGGGACGTTACAATGAGCAGTTCTTC
TRBV3-1,TRBJ2-1,NA,NA,CASSQGLGEQFF,TGTGCCAGCAGCCAAGGGCTAGGTGAGCAGTTCTTC
TRBV14,TRBJ2-5,NA,NA,CASSQRETQYF,TGTGCCAGCAGCCAACGGGAGACCCAGTACTTC
TRBV20-1,TRBJ2-3,NA,TRBD2,CSARASGSADTQYF,TGCAGTGCTAGGGCTAGCGGGAGTGCAGATACGCAGTATTTT
TRBV5-4,TRBJ1-5,few,NA,CASSQDLNQPQHF,TGTGCCAGCAGCCAGGATTTGAATCAGCCCCAGCATTTT
TRBV30,TRBJ2-3,once,NA,CAVGRATDTQYF,TGTGCGGTAGGCCGGGCCACAGATACGCAGTATTTT
TRBV2,TRBJ2-5,NA,TRBD1,CATSPDRGPETQYF,TGTGCCACATCTCCTGACAGGGGCCCAGAGACCCAGTACTTC
TRBV23-1,TRBJ2-7,NA,NA,CASSQSGNRRDEQYF,TGCGCCAGCAGTCAATCTGGTAATAGACGCGACGAGCAGTACTTC
TRBV3-1,TRBJ2-1,NA,TRBD1,CASSPHTGTGVNEQFF,TGTGCCAGCAGCCCCCACACCGGGACAGGGGTGAATGAGCAGTTCTTC
TRBV7-9,TRBJ2-3,NA,NA,CASSVSGNTDTQYF,TGTGCCAGCAGCGTTAGCGGCAACACAGATACGCAGTATTTT
TRBV29-1,TRBJ1-5,NA,TRBD1,CSVRTGGSNQPQHF,TGCAGCGTCCGGACAGGGGGAAGCAATCAGCCCCAGCATTTT
TRBV20-1,TRBJ1-5,once,TRBD1,CSARTGGFWQPQHF,TGCAGTGCGAGGACAGGGGGCTTTTGGCAGCCCCAGCATTTT
TRBV5-4,TRBJ2-3,NA,TRBD2,CASSLLNGAGALQYF,TGTGCCAGCAGCTTGTTAAATGGAGCGGGAGCACTTCAGTATTTT
TRBV20-1,TRBJ2-1,NA,NA,CSARGIDEQFF,TGCAGTGCGAGGGGGATCGATGAGCAGTTCTTC
TRBV27,TRBJ1-5,NA,TRBD1,CASREGYRGNQPQHF,TGTGCCAGCAGAGAGGGTTACAGGGGAAATCAGCCCCAGCATTTT
TRBV7-2,TRBJ2-1,NA,TRBD2,CASSGLAGPQFF,TGTGCCAGCAGCGGACTAGCGGGACCGCAGTTCTTC
TRBV12-3/TRBV12-4,TRBJ2-3,NA,NA,CASSSLRSNTQYF,TGTGCCAGCAGTAGCCTGCGTTCGAATACGCAGTATTTT
TRBV30,TRBJ2-1,NA,TRBD1,CAWDRGKSSQFF,TGTGCCTGGGACAGGGGGAAGTCCTCGCAGTTCTTC
TRBV23-1,TRBJ2-3,NA,NA,CASSQSRAGTDTQYF,TGCGCCAGCAGTCAATCTAGGGCGGGGACAGATACGCAGTATTTT
TRBV25-1,TRBJ2-2,NA,NA,CASSIRNTGELFF,TGTGCCAGCAGTATCAGGAACACCGGGGAGCTGTTTTTT